This T cell receptor (beta chain) was recovered during a study of blood T cell repertoires in COVID-19. Across about two dozen US areas, participants ranged in age from roughly 18 to 89 years. Among Cohort 3 donors, those recovered had two negative PCRs, clearance, or symptom resolution. V shed 5 bases, J shed 3 bases, and the junction held 2 bases outside the gene matches. CDR1 is SGHAT and CDR2 is FQNNGV in the germline V gene. The CDR3 is made up of 13 amino acids. Method: immunoSEQ multiplex PCR; TCRdb's copy keeps in-frame clones and lacks some. The sample shows about 300,000 clones, just over 85% of them seen only once. This clone showed up just once. A clone one base away is much larger, so this may be a read error.

The material sequenced was PBMCs or T cells enriched from blood (not recorded which). The gene calls are TRBV11-2 and TRBJ1-2, with TRBD1 matching 8 bases. The receptor's source is a man aged 25-45 years who had recovered from COVID-19. Written as DNA, the CDR3 is TGTGCCAGCAGCACGGACAGGGACTATGGCTACACCTTC. Protein sequence: CASSTDRDYGYTF. Full variable domain (outside the CDR3, taken from reference TRBV11-2 and TRBJ1-2): EAGVAQSPRYKIIEKRQSVAFWCNPISGHATLYWYQQILGQGPKLLIQFQNNGVVDDSQLPKDRFSAERLKGVDSTLKIQPAKLEDSAVYLCASSTDRDYGYTFGSGTRLTVV.